This passage covers 20 T cell receptor beta chains from one sample sequenced in a study of T cells after yellow fever vaccination. TCRdb analysed the 5' RACE reads with MiXCR anew, one entry per CDR3 protein. The data contain around 550,000 distinct CDR3 sequences, approximately 21% of them singletons. Here the sequenced sample was PBMCs, taken 15 days after the yellow fever booster vaccination. The receptors stem from a man aged 25-45 years who received the YFV17D yellow fever vaccine.

The chain has TRBV20-1 and TRBJ2-1, with no clear D. The CDR3 is made up of 15 amino acids. Trimming cost V 2 bases and J 7 bases, with 18 bases left between them. Germline CDR1 DFQATT, CDR2 SNEGSKA (reference sequence). The CDR3 sequence is CSARSGGQFRNEQFF. The CDR3 DNA sequence: TGCAGTGCTAGATCCGGTGGGCAGTTCCGAAATGAGCAGTTCTTC.

The chain has TRBV11-2 and TRBJ1-6; D uncertain. CDR1 is SGHAT and CDR2 is FQNNGV in the germline V gene. The CDR3 spans 14 residues. V was shortened by 6 bases and J by 10 bases, with 16 bases between the two germline ends. The DNA for the CDR3 is TGTGCCAGCAGTCTTGACCGCCTCCAGTCACCCCTCCACTTT. Its translation is CASSLDRLQSPLHF.

This clonotype was counted a few times. This CDR3 reads CASSVQGGTEGYTF. The CDR3 nucleotides are TGTGCCAGCAGCGTACAGGGGGGGACTGAGGGCTACACCTTC. The chain combines TRBV7-2 with TRBJ1-2; 8 bases fit TRBD1. The CDR3 is 14 residues long. The germline V gene has CDR1 SGHTA and CDR2 FQGNSA. The junction had 10 bases not matched to a gene; V was cut back by 5 bases and J by 8 bases.

In its sample, this clonotype was seen a few times. V gene TRBV10-3 combines with J gene TRBJ1-1, with D unclear. V dropped 3 bases and J dropped 1 base, with 15 bases sitting between them. Germline CDR1 is ENHRY and CDR2 is SYGVKD. This CDR3 contains 16 residues. CDR3 DNA: TGTGCCATCAGTGACCGGGCAGATCGCGCGAACACTGAAGCTTTCTTT. This translates into CAISDRADRANTEAFF.

There are a few counts of this clonotype. The CDR3 DNA reads as TGTGCCAGCAGCCTTAGCGGACAGGTTCGAGCTCAGTACTTC. Encoded protein: CASSLSGQVRAQYF. The chain uses TRBV14 and TRBJ2-7; perhaps TRBD1 as D (7 bases). Germline loops: CDR1 SGHDN, CDR2 FVKESK. The V end was cut by 4 bases, the J end by 10 bases, with 20 bases between. The CDR3 covers 14 residues.

This clonotype turned up a few times. V usage is TRBV28 and J usage is TRBJ1-2; no clear D. The V gene's germline CDR1 is MDHEN and CDR2 SYDVKM. The CDR3 covers 13 residues. Trimming left V 7 bases short and J 7 bases short, with 16 bases between. The CDR3 DNA sequence: TGTGCCAGCACTTACCCTGTTGGAAGTGGCTACACCTTC. Its translation: CASTYPVGSGYTF.

The V and J genes are TRBV20-1 and TRBJ2-4; D tentatively fits TRBD1 or TRBD2 (6 bases each). V was pared by 0 bases and J by 7 bases, with 16 bases between. CDR3 length equals 15 residues. Looked up from germline, CDR1 is DFQATT and CDR2 is SNEGSKA (reference sequence). CDR3 amino acids: CSARDRGRDLNIQYF. In nucleotides, the CDR3 is TGCAGTGCTAGAGATCGGGGGCGGGATCTCAACATTCAGTACTTC.

There are a few counts of this clonotype. The chain employs TRBV5-1 and TRBJ2-1, with D unresolved. Between the trimmed V and J ends, which lost 1 base and 6 bases, there was a span of 8 bases. The CDR3 extends over 13 amino acids. Germline loops: CDR1 SGHRS, CDR2 YFSETQ. The DNA for the CDR3 is TGCGCCAGCAGCTTGATAGAGCGCAATGAGCAGTTCTTC. This translates into CASSLIERNEQFF.

This chain joins TRBV18 and TRBJ1-3; D unclear. Looked up from germline, CDR1 is KGHSH and CDR2 is LQKENI. The CDR3 covers 15 residues. Trimming cost V 3 bases and J 2 bases, with 11 bases left between them. The CDR3 loop is CASSPRSGPGNTIYF. DNA for the CDR3: TGTGCCAGCTCACCCCGTAGCGGACCTGGAAACACCATATATTTT.

In its sample, this clonotype was seen a few times. The CDR3 region is CASSTTGDNSPLHF. The CDR3 nucleotides are TGTGCCAGCTCAACGACAGGGGATAATTCACCCCTCCACTTT. The chain employs TRBV18 and TRBJ1-6; TRBD1 aligns across 8 bases. Germline V lookup: CDR1 KGHSH, CDR2 LQKENI. The CDR3 runs 14 residues. With 5 bases clipped from V and 5 bases from J, the junction kept 2 bases outside the gene matches.

V gene TRBV5-1 combines with J gene TRBJ2-7; 11 positions agree with TRBD2. Germline V gene data show CDR1 as SGHRS and CDR2 as YFSETQ. J gave up 6 bases and V 1 base, and 9 bases lay outside the gene matches. CDR3 length: 16 amino acids. The CDR3 DNA sequence: TGCGCCAGCAGCTTGACTAGCGGGAGTCCCTTCGGCGAGCAGTACTTC. As protein: CASSLTSGSPFGEQYF.

This CDR3 reads CASSVEPSGVYNEQFF. As DNA, the CDR3 is TGTGCCAGCAGCGTAGAGCCTAGCGGGGTTTACAATGAGCAGTTCTTC. The V call is TRBV9, the J call TRBJ2-1; 9 positions agree with TRBD2. The germline gives CDR1 SGDLS, CDR2 YYNGEE. The CDR3 loop spans 16 amino acids. Trimming cost V 0 bases and J 4 bases; bases outside gene matches: 5.

This clonotype came up a few times. As DNA, the CDR3 is TGCGCCAGCAGCCATGGAACTCCATGGACCCCCTACAATGAGCAGTTCTTC. Translating it yields CASSHGTPWTPYNEQFF. The rearrangement joins TRBV4-3 to TRBJ2-1; D is undetermined. The germline V gene has CDR1 LGHNA and CDR2 YSLEER. Trimming stripped 3 bases from V and 2 bases from J, with 17 bases between. The CDR3 extends over 17 amino acids.

This clonotype was counted only a few times. The rearrangement uses TRBV27 and TRBJ2-7; D gene uncertain. Germline-derived CDR1 and CDR2 are MNHEY and SMNVEV (reference sequence). V was clipped by 8 bases and J by 6 bases, with 14 bases between them. The CDR3 totals 12 residues. CDR3 sequence (DNA): TGTGCCAGCTTTGCTAGTAGCACCGAGCAGTACTTC. Translating gives CASFASSTEQYF.

The CDR3 loop reads CASSAGVRETQYF. CDR3 sequence (DNA): TGTGCCAGCAGCGCAGGGGTGAGGGAGACCCAGTACTTC. V gene TRBV5-4 combines with J gene TRBJ2-5; possible D gene TRBD1, 6 bases. Trimming removed 4 bases at V and 5 bases at J, with 12 bases between. CDR1 and CDR2 from the germline V gene are SGHNT and YYREEE (reference sequence). The CDR3 contains 13 residues. The full variable domain, in which reference TRBV5-4 and TRBJ2-5 provide the parts outside the CDR3, is ETGVTQSPTHLIKTRGQQVTLRCSSQSGHNTVSWYQQALGQGPQFIFQYYREEENGRGNFPPRFSGLQFPNYSSELNVNALELDDSALYLCASSAGVRETQYFGPGTRLLVL.

This clonotype showed up just a few times. V usage is TRBV29-1 and J usage is TRBJ2-2; D gene unclear. This CDR3 is built from 13 residues. Germline V gene sequence: CDR1 SQVTM, CDR2 ANQGSEA. With 5 bases removed from V and 6 bases from J, the gap between germline ends came to 13 bases. The DNA for the CDR3 is TGCAGCGTTTGGTCGACCCCCCCCGGGGAGCTGTTTTTT. Translating gives CSVWSTPPGELFF.

The CDR3 loop is CASKVRGDGNTIYF. In DNA, the CDR3 is TGTGCCAGTAAGGTTCGGGGAGATGGAAACACCATATATTTT. The V and J genes are TRBV19 and TRBJ1-3; no definite D call. The CDR3 spans 14 residues. V was shortened by 7 bases and J by 3 bases, with 13 bases between the two germline ends. The germline V gene encodes CDR1 LNHDA and CDR2 SQIVND (reference sequence). The variable domain in full, completed from reference TRBV19 and TRBJ1-3, reads DGGITQSPKYLFRKEGQNVTLSCEQNLNHDAMYWYRQDPGQGLRLIYYSQIVNDFQKGDIAEGYSVSREKKESFPLTVTSAQKNPTAFYLCASKVRGDGNTIYFGEGSWLTVV.

The sample holds a few counts of this clonotype. This chain connects TRBV19 to TRBJ2-1; perhaps TRBD1 as D (6 bases). From germline, CDR1 is LNHDA and CDR2 SQIVND (reference sequence). The CDR3 sequence is 16 residues long. V was cut by 5 bases and J by 4 bases, with 18 bases left in between. CDR3 sequence: CASSSLPGTSYNEQFF. In DNA form, the CDR3 reads TGTGCCAGTAGTTCCTTACCCGGGACATCTTACAATGAGCAGTTCTTC.

The rearrangement links TRBV20-1 to TRBJ2-5; D is unclear. Trimming took 1 base from V and 2 from J, leaving 8 bases between them. CDR1 DFQATT and CDR2 SNEGSKA come from the germline V gene (reference sequence). The CDR3 loop spans 13 amino acids. This CDR3 is CSARGTAQETQYF. The DNA of the CDR3 is TGCAGTGCTAGAGGCACTGCTCAAGAGACCCAGTACTTC.

The rearrangement joins TRBV5-4 to TRBJ2-1; D is unclear. Per germline, CDR1 SGHNT and CDR2 YYREEE (reference sequence). V lost 1 base to trimming and J lost 5 bases, with 10 bases between them. The CDR3 is 14 amino acids. CDR3 in amino acids: CASSLRLSDNEQFF. The CDR3 nucleotides are TGTGCCAGCAGCTTGCGGTTGTCTGACAATGAGCAGTTCTTC.